This T cell receptor (beta chain) was identified during a study of OX40 agonist ivuxolimab in advanced cancers. Study overall: In this trial design, patients received ivuxolimab intravenously at 0.01 to 10 mg/kg every 2 weeks. Study outcomes and limitations: Normalized T-cell clonal expansion was also low in a subset of nonresponders.

Sequenced by immunoSEQ multiplex PCR; TCRdb stores in-frame clones only, minus some. The sample shows about 49,000 clones, around 85% of them seen only once. Per germline, CDR1 SQVTM and CDR2 ANQGSEA. The CDR3 is made up of 13 amino acids. Trimming at V came to 7 bases and at J to 5 bases, leaving 10 bases not matched to a gene. Notes on this clone: Its antigen is still unknown.

The source of this sequence is an adult with an advanced solid tumor such as melanoma, head and neck, liver or kidney cancer. The chain couples TRBV29-1 to TRBJ1-2; TRBD1 matches 7 bases. The specimen was CD4+ or CD8+ T cells sorted from blood, collected in a trial of the OX40 agonist ivuxolimab. The CDR3 DNA reads as TGCAGCGCCTTTACAGGGGATACGTATGGCTACACCTTC. Encoded protein: CSAFTGDTYGYTF. The full variable domain, completed using reference TRBV29-1 and TRBJ1-2, is SAVISQKPSRDICQRGTSLTIQCQVDSQVTMMFWYRQQPGQSLTLIATANQGSEATYESGFVIDKFPISRPNLTFSTLTVSNMSPEDSSIYLCSAFTGDTYGYTFGSGTRLTVV.